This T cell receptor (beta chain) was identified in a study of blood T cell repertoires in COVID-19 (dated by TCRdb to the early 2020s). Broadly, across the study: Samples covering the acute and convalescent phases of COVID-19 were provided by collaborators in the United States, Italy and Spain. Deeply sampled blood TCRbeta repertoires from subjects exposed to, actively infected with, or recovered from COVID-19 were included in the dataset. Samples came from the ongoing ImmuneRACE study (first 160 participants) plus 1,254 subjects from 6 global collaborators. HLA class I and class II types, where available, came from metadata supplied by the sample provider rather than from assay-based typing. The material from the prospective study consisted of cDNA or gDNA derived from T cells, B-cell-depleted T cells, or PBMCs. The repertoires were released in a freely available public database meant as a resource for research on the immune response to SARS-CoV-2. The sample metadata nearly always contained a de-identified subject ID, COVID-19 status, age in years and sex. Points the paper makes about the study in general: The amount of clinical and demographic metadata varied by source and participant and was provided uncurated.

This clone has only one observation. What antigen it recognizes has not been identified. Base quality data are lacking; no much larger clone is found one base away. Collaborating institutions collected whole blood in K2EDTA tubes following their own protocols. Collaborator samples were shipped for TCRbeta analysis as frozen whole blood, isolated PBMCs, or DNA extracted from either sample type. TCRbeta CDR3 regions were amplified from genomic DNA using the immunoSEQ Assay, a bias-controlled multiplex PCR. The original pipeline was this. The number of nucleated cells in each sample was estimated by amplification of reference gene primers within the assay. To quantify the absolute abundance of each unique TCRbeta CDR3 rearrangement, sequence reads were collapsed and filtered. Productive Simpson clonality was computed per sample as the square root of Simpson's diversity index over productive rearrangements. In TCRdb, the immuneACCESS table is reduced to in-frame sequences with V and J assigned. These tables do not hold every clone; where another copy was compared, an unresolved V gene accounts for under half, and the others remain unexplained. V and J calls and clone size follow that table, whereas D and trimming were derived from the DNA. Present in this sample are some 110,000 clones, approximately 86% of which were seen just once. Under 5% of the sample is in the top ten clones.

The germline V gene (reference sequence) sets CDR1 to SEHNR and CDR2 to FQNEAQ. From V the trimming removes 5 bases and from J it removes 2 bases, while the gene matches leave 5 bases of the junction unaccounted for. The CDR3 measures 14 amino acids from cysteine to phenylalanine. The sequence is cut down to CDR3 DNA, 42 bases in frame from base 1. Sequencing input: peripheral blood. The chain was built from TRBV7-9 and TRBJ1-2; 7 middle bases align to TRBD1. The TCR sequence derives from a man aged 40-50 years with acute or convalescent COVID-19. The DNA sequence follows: TGTGCCAGCAGCCCTCCGGGACAGAACTATGGCTACACCTTC. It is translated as CASSPPGQNYGYTF.